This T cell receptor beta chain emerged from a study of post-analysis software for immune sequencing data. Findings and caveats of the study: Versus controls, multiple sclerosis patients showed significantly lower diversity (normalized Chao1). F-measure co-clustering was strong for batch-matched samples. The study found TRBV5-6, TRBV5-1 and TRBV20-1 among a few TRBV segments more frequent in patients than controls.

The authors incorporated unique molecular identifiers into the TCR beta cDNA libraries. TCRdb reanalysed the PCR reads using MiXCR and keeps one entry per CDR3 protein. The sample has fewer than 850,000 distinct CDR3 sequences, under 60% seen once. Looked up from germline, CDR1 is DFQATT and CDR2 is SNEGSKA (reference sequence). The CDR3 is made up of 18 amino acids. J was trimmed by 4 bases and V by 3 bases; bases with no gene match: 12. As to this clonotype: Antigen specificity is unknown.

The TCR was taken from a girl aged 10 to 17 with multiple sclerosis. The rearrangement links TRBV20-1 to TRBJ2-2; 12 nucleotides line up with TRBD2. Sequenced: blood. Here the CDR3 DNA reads TGCAGTGCTAGCGCATTGAAACTAGCGGGAGGACTCACCGGGGAGCTGTTTTTT. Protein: CSASALKLAGGLTGELFF.